This T cell receptor (beta chain) was profiled in a study of neurological immune-mediated disorders. Study-wide results and caveats: The level of TCR clonal expansion was highest in patients with HTLV-1-associated myelopathy and lowest in multiple sclerosis, where it fell below the level seen in healthy controls.

In this sample, this clonotype turned up many times. Its specificity is unknown. CD4+ or CD8+ T cells at a count of about a million served as input for the sorted libraries. The CDR3 has 15 residues. The V end lost 4 bases, the J end lost 8 bases, and 17 bases lay between the germline ends. Germline V gene lookup returns CDR1 SGHDN and CDR2 FVKESK. The authors made cDNA by 5'RACE with 10-nucleotide random UMIs. MiXCR was run by TCRdb on the 5' RACE reads, yielding one entry per CDR3 protein. The repertoire holds about 18,000 distinct CDR3 sequences, with 11% to 15% as singletons. The TCR sequence derives from a woman aged 60-75 years with HTLV-1-associated myelopathy (HAM/TSP). The V gene is TRBV14, the J gene TRBJ1-4, with a tentative D call TRBD1 (5 bases). Sequencing was performed on CD4+ T cells from blood. CDR3 protein: CASSLTTALGEKLFF. CDR3 DNA: TGTGCCAGCAGCCTAACGACAGCCCTGGGGGAAAAACTGTTTTTT.